This T cell receptor beta chain is from a study of quantifying T cell responses using KT2 cells. Study details: TCR alpha and beta constant-region primers primed reverse transcription of RNA. The T4 ligation step was estimated to exceed 8% efficiency under optimum conditions.

CDR3 length equals 24 residues. Germline loops: CDR1 SNHLY, CDR2 FYNNEI. V shed 2 bases, J shed 0 bases, and the junction held 25 bases outside the gene matches. The cDNA 3' end received a ligated oligonucleotide with a UMI. An equimolar mix of RC1.1 and RC1.2 primed the beta chain across TRBC1 and TRBC2. In TCRdb, the UMI-ligation and nested PCR reads were re-called with MiXCR into one record per CDR3 protein. This sample yields around 56,000 distinct CDR3 sequences, of which about 12% are seen a single time; roughly 10% belongs to the top ten. Unfractionated PBMC were spiked with known numbers of KT2 clone cells.

The sample consisted of PBMCs spiked with cells of the T cell clone KT2. The sequence derives from a human donor. V and J are TRBV2 and TRBJ2-2; 9 nucleotides agree with TRBD2. CDR3 loop: CASSEFLSPARLAGKESNTGELFF. Written as DNA, the CDR3 is TGTGCCAGCAGTGAATTTCTCTCGCCGGCCCGGCTAGCGGGAAAGGAATCGAACACCGGGGAGCTGTTTTTT.